This TCR beta chain was retrieved from a study of T cell repertoires in cytomegalovirus infection (dated by TCRdb to between 2019 and 2020). General notes on the study: Alongside well-studied HLA-B-restricted epitopes, the peptide stimulations were aimed at recently identified HLA-C-restricted CMV epitopes, whose presentation resists viral immunomodulation. The HLA type of each donor mattered for the analysis, because public TCR beta signatures pointed to carriage of CMV infection along with the matching HLA type.

The CDR3 has 15 amino acids, counting the end cysteine and phenylalanine. The only DNA kept is the CDR3, 45 bases in frame from the first base. The germline V gene yields MGHRA for CDR1 and YSYEKL for CDR2. From V the trimming removes 6 bases and from J it removes 3 bases, while the gene matches leave 7 bases of the junction unaccounted for. For this clonotype: This receptor's antigen is unknown. Per-base quality was not reported, and no clone a single base away is much larger than it.

The sample's treatment or condition, from its label and the paper: in vitro stimulation with specific CMV peptide epitopes to enrich CMV-specific T cells. Broader findings and caveats from the paper: The ex vivo response was dominated by HLA-C-restricted CMV-specific TCR beta clonotypes, which also provided the single most frequent clonotype in two of eight donors. In both this cohort and an independent roughly 400-donor cohort, the cumulative frequency of public TCR beta family members distinguished carriers of CMV infection plus the relevant HLA type.

The run used an Illumina HiSeq 1500. The public reads were reanalyzed by TCRdb: fastp trimming at Q25, MiXCR alignment, in-frame beta chains only. A single entry per CDR3 protein holds the most common genes and DNA from its merged rows. The sample contains some 590,000 distinct CDR3 sequences, 40% of them found a single time. The top ten clones comprise roughly 50% of the sample. The sequence is built from TRBV4-1 and TRBJ2-2, with 7 bases aligning to TRBD2. Here the sequenced sample was cultured PBMCs, taken from culture after CMV antigen stimulation. This receptor was identified in a human donor in good health (CMV status not recorded). Some clones in this sample may be carry-over from other donors' samples. The CDR3 corresponds to CASSPSREDTGELFF. The DNA sequence is TGCGCCAGCAGTCCATCCCGGGAGGACACCGGGGAGCTGTTTTTT.